This T cell receptor beta chain comes out of a study of blood T cell repertoires in COVID-19. Whole-study context: COVID-19 samples, acute and convalescent, were from the United States, Italy and Spain. The cDNA or gDNA used as material had been derived from T cells, B-cell-depleted T cells, or PBMCs.

The authors' processing: Reference gene primer amplification gave estimated nucleated cell counts. The repertoire was sequenced with immunoSEQ multiplex PCR; TCRdb's copy has only in-frame clones and lacks some. V, J and clone size are those of that table, while D and trimming were read from the DNA. Of 450,000 or so clones listed, 70% to 90% are singletons. V shed 4 bases and J shed 4 bases, with 14 bases lying between them. This CDR3 spans 14 amino acids. Per the germline V gene, CDR1 is GTSNPN and CDR2 is SVGIG (reference sequence). During active infection, Seattle patients enrolled and were then monitored through disease.

Sequencing input: peripheral blood. This clonotype originated in a man younger than 30 with COVID-19, enrolled during active disease. The rearrangement uses TRBV30 and TRBJ1-3; D is undetermined. The CDR3 sequence is CAWTVFGGGNTIYF. The CDR3 nucleotides read TGTGCCTGGACCGTATTCGGAGGAGGAAACACCATATATTTT.